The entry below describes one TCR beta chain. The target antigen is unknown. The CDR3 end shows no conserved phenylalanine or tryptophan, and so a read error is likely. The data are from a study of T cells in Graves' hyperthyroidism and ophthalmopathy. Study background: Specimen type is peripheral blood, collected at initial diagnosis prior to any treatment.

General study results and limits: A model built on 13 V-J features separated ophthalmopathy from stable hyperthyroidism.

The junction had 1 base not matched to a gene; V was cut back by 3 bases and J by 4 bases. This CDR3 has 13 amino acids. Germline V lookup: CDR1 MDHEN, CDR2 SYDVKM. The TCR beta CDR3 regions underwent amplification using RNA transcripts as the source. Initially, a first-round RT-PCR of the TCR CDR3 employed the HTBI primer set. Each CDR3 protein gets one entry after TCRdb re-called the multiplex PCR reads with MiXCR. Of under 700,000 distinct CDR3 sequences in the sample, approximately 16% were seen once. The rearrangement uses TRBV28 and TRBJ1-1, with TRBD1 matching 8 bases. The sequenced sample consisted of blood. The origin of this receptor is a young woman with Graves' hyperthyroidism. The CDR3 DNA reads TGTGCCAGCAGTTTTACAGGGGGCACTGAAGCTTTCCTT. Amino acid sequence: CASSFTGGTEAFL.